The 20 T cell receptor beta chains given below trace back to one sample, sequenced in a study of CD8 T cells in Susac syndrome. Reverse transcription of roughly 0.45 to 1 ug RNA was performed with random hexamers. TCRdb itself ran the immunoSEQ multiplex PCR reads through MiXCR, one entry per CDR3 protein. The profile covers about 180,000 distinct CDR3 sequences, with approximately 94% appearing a single time and 0.093% taken by the ten largest. Specimen: CD4+ T cells from PBMCs. All receptors derive from a human donor with multiple sclerosis.

This chain connects TRBV30 to TRBJ1-2, with D tentatively TRBD1 (6 bases). This CDR3 comprises 12 residues. The germline gives CDR1 GTSNPN, CDR2 SVGIG (reference sequence). Trimming stripped 5 bases from V and 8 bases from J, with 15 bases between. In DNA, the CDR3 is TGTGCCTGGTACACAGGGCGGAAGGGCTACACCTTC. It encodes CAWYTGRKGYTF.

This rearrangement joins TRBV12-3 or TRBV12-4 to TRBJ2-7; 9 nucleotides match TRBD2. The V gene end was trimmed by 6 bases and the J gene end by 3 bases; junction bases not matched to a gene: 9. The CDR3 is 15 amino acids. The CDR3 DNA reads TGTGCCAGCAGCCACAGCCTAGCGGGAATCTACGAGCAGTACTTC. Its protein product is CASSHSLAGIYEQYF.

The chain carries TRBV28 and TRBJ1-4; D is undetermined. V dropped 2 bases and J dropped 0 bases, with 7 bases sitting between them. This CDR3 has 15 residues. The germline CDR1 and CDR2 sequences are MDHEN and SYDVKM. CDR3 nucleotides: TGTGCCAGCAGTTTACAATCAGCAACTAATGAAAAACTGTTTTTT. Translation gives CASSLQSATNEKLFF.

V usage is TRBV6-2 or TRBV6-3 and J usage is TRBJ2-1; tentative D call: TRBD1 (6 bases). The CDR3 spans 16 residues. V was cut by 7 bases and J by 0 bases, with 16 bases left in between. CDR1 MNHEY and CDR2 SVGEGT come from the germline V gene. The CDR3 nucleotides read TGTGCCAGCACCTTACTTGGGGGCCCCTCCTACAATGAGCAGTTCTTC. This encodes CASTLLGGPSYNEQFF.

The V gene is TRBV28, the J gene TRBJ2-3, with TRBD1 matching over 9 bases. In germline, CDR1 is MDHEN, CDR2 SYDVKM. This CDR3 region has 15 residues. J was trimmed by 2 bases and V by 7 bases; bases with no gene match: 7. This CDR3 reads CASTDRTGATDTQYF. The CDR3 bases are TGTGCCAGCACCGACAGGACAGGGGCCACAGATACGCAGTATTTT.

The gene calls are TRBV15 and TRBJ1-2; tentative D call: TRBD1 (5 bases). V gave up 0 bases and J gave up 0 bases, with 17 bases separating them. This CDR3 comprises 18 residues. Germline CDR1 and CDR2: LNHNV and YYDKDF (reference sequence). This CDR3 reads CATSRDGSRGPANYGYTF. In DNA form, the CDR3 reads TGTGCCACCAGCAGAGATGGGTCAAGGGGACCAGCTAACTATGGCTACACCTTC.

The chain uses TRBV12-3 or TRBV12-4 and TRBJ1-1; D perhaps matches TRBD1 (6 bases). The CDR3 totals 14 residues. The V gene lost 5 bases and the J gene lost 10 bases, with 20 bases spanning the gap. CDR3 protein: CASSPQQGGSLAFF. The DNA for the CDR3 is TGTGCCAGCAGTCCCCAACAGGGTGGGTCTTTAGCTTTCTTT.

V is TRBV28 and J is TRBJ1-2; perhaps TRBD1 as D (6 bases). Germline assignment: CDR1 MDHEN and CDR2 SYDVKM. The CDR3 is 14 residues long. The V and J ends lost 10 bases and 8 bases respectively, with 23 bases between them. CDR3 bases: TGTGCCACCGACAAGCCACAGGGCGGGGACGGCTACACCTTC. Translated: CATDKPQGGDGYTF.

The chain uses TRBV6-5 and TRBJ2-3; D possibly corresponds to TRBD1 (6 bases). V lost 8 bases and J 3 bases, leaving 12 bases between the germline ends. From germline, CDR1 is MNHEY and CDR2 SVGAGI. The CDR3 runs 13 residues. The CDR3: CASAWGRTDTQYF. The DNA of the CDR3 is TGTGCCAGCGCCTGGGGGCGGACAGATACGCAGTATTTT.

The chain uses TRBV23-1 and TRBJ2-4, with 7 bases matching TRBD1. TRBV23-1 is reported as an ORF; its role is uncertain. The trim removed 7 bases at V and 0 bases at J, leaving 18 bases unmatched. This CDR3 contains 19 residues. The CDR3 region is CASTLSDRSPSLAKNIQYF. The CDR3 nucleotides read TGCGCCAGCACCCTTTCGGACAGGTCCCCCTCACTAGCCAAAAACATTCAGTACTTC.

J is TRBJ2-4 and V is TRBV15, with TRBD2 matching over 7 bases. Germline values: CDR1 LNHNV, CDR2 YYDKDF (reference sequence). Germline trimming cut 1 base from V and 6 bases from J; bases unmatched to any gene: 6. The CDR3 has 15 amino acids. The CDR3 DNA sequence: TGTGCCACCAGCAGAGGGGGGGGGACTCGAAACATTCAGTACTTC. Its translation is CATSRGGGTRNIQYF.

The chain couples TRBV20-1 to TRBJ2-4; no clear D. Germline V gene lookup returns CDR1 DFQATT and CDR2 SNEGSKA (reference sequence). Trimming cost V 5 bases and J 0 bases, with 8 bases left between them. The CDR3 runs to 13 residues. In DNA form, the CDR3 reads TGCAGTGCTCGGTCAGAAGCCAAAAACATTCAGTACTTC. Its translation is CSARSEAKNIQYF.

This rearrangement joins TRBV28 to TRBJ1-1; a possible D gene is TRBD1 (5 bases). The CDR3 contains 15 residues. Trimming removed 6 bases at V and 2 bases at J, with 16 bases between. Germline CDR1 and CDR2: MDHEN and SYDVKM. This chain's CDR3 is CASRGRDTGNTEAFF. The CDR3 region has the DNA TGTGCCAGCAGGGGACGGGATACCGGTAACACTGAAGCTTTCTTT.

The chain couples TRBV12-3 or TRBV12-4 to TRBJ1-5; D possibly corresponds to TRBD1 (5 bases). There are 14 residues in the CDR3. V lost 6 bases to trimming and J lost 4 bases, with 13 bases between them. The CDR3 loop is CASSGTSTNQPQHF. CDR3 in DNA: TGTGCCAGCAGCGGGACGTCTACTAATCAGCCCCAGCATTTT.

The J gene is TRBJ1-1, the V gene TRBV9; D possibly corresponds to TRBD1 (6 bases). V dropped 4 bases and J dropped 1 base, with 17 bases sitting between them. Germline-derived CDR1 and CDR2 are SGDLS and YYNGEE. This CDR3 is built from 16 residues. The CDR3 region has the DNA TGTGCCAGCAGCCCCCACGGCACAGGGCCGAACACTGAAGCTTTCTTT. This gives the protein CASSPHGTGPNTEAFF.

The V call is TRBV20-1, the J call TRBJ2-3; TRBD1 might be the D (5 bases). Trimming removed 4 bases at V and 0 bases at J, with 11 bases between. The germline gives CDR1 DFQATT, CDR2 SNEGSKA (reference sequence). The CDR3 sequence is 14 residues long. The CDR3 sequence is CSATDSFSTDTQYF. The CDR3 coding sequence is TGCAGTGCTACTGACAGCTTTAGCACAGATACGCAGTATTTT.

The chain combines TRBV7-9 with TRBJ2-7; 7 bases fit TRBD2. The CDR3 extends over 15 amino acids. Germline CDR1 SEHNR, CDR2 FQNEAQ (reference sequence). Germline trimming cut 1 base from V and 6 bases from J; bases unmatched to any gene: 9. The CDR3 DNA is TGTGCCAGCAGCTTAGTGGGGGGGGATCCCGGCGAGCAGTACTTC. Translation gives CASSLVGGDPGEQYF.

This chain joins TRBV7-9 and TRBJ2-3, with D perhaps being TRBD1 or TRBD2 (5 bases each). The CDR3 sequence is 16 residues long. Germline CDR1 reads SEHNR; CDR2 reads FQNEAQ (reference sequence). V was cut by 6 bases and J by 3 bases, with 19 bases left in between. This chain's CDR3 is CASSQGGGSSTDTQYF. The CDR3 nucleotides read TGTGCCAGCAGTCAAGGTGGGGGAAGTTCGACAGATACGCAGTATTTT. The full variable domain, in which reference TRBV7-9 and TRBJ2-3 provide the parts outside the CDR3, is DTGVSQNPRHKITKRGQNVTFRCDPISEHNRLYWYRQTLGQGPEFLTYFQNEAQLEKSRLLSDRFSAERPKGSFSTLEIQRTEQGDSAMYLCASSQGGGSSTDTQYFGPGTRLTVL.

Notes on this clonotype: At one end, the junction sequence differs from germline, possibly due to a read error. This sequence joins TRBV30 and TRBJ1-1; D possibly corresponds to TRBD1 (5 bases). This CDR3 region has 8 residues. The germline gives CDR1 GTSNPN, CDR2 SVGIG (reference sequence). CDR3 amino acids: CAWSVQVF. CDR3 DNA: TGTGCCTGGAGTGTACAGGTCTTT. The full variable domain, completed using reference TRBV30 and TRBJ1-1, is SQTIHQWPATLVQPVGSPLSLECTVEGTSNPNLYWYRQAAGRGLQLLFYSVGIGQISSEVPQNLSASRPQDRQFILSSKKLLLSDSGFYLCAWSVQVFGQGTRLTVV.

The rearrangement joins TRBV28 to TRBJ1-1; D unresolved. CDR3 length: 14 residues. Germline assignment: CDR1 MDHEN and CDR2 SYDVKM. Trimming took off 5 bases at V and 2 bases at J, with 12 bases between the two ends. CDR3 amino acids: CASSPYLANTEAFF. CDR3 nucleotide sequence: TGTGCCAGCAGTCCCTATTTGGCAAACACTGAAGCTTTCTTT.